This TCR beta chain was recovered during a study of OX40 agonist ivuxolimab in advanced cancers. The wider study: A mean age of approximately 58 years, range about 23 to 90, was recorded, and 82.7% were male. Having had anti-PD-1, anti-PD-L1 or anti-CTLA-4 therapy before was allowed, and roughly 38% had some.

Collection of blood occurred at baseline, at cycle 4 day 1, and at cycle 7 day 1. Some clones are missing from TCRdb's copy, which holds only in-frame ones; the method was immunoSEQ multiplex PCR. The sample lists 65,000 to 75,000 clones; roughly 87% were seen once. This clone was recorded once. V lost 1 base to trimming and J lost 6 bases; unmatched junction nucleotides: 8. Germline-derived CDR1 and CDR2 are LGHNA and YNFKEQ. The CDR3 is 16 residues long. The chain recombines TRBV4-2 with TRBJ2-4, with 8 bases fitting TRBD2. Specimen: CD4+ or CD8+ T cells sorted from blood, collected in a trial of the OX40 agonist ivuxolimab. The receptor was isolated from an adult with an advanced solid tumor such as melanoma, head and neck, liver or kidney cancer. Here the CDR3 reads CASSQGGKRGLNIQYF. DNA for the CDR3: TGTGCCAGCAGCCAAGGGGGCAAGCGGGGGTTAAACATTCAGTACTTC.